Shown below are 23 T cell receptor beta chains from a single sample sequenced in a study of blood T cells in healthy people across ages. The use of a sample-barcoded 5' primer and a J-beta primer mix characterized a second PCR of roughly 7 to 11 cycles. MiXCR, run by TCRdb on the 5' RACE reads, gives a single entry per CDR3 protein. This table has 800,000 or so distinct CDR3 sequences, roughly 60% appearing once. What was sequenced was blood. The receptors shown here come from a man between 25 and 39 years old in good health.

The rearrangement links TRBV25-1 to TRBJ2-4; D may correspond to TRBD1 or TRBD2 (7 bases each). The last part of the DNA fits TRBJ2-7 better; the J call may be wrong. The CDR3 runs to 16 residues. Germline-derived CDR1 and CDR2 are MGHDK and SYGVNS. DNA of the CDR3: TGTGCCAGCAGCGTTAAAGGGGGGGACAGCCACTACGAGCAGTACTTC. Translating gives CASSVKGGDSHYEQYF.

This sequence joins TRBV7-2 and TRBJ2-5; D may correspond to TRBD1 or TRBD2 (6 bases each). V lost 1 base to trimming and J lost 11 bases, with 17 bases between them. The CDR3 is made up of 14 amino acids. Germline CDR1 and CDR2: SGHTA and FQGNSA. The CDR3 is CASSLGDIGGEQYF. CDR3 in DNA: TGTGCCAGCAGCTTAGGGGACATCGGCGGGGAGCAGTACTTC.

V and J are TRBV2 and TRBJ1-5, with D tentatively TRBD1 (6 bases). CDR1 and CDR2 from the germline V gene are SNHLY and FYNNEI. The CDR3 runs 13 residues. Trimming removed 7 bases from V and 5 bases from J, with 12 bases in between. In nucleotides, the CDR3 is TGTGCCAGCAATAACAGGGATTATCAGCCCCAGCATTTT. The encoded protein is CASNNRDYQPQHF. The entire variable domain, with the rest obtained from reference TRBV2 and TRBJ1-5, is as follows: EPEVTQTPSHQVTQMGQEVILRCVPISNHLYFYWYRQILGQKVEFLVSFYNNEISEKSEIFDDQFSVERPDGSNFTLKIRSTKLEDSAMYFCASNNRDYQPQHFGDGTRLSIL.

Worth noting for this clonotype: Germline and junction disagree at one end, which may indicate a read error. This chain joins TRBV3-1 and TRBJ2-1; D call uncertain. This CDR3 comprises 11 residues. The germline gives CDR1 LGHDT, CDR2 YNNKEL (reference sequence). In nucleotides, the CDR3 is TGTGCCAGCAGCCAAACGGCTGAGAAGTTCTTC. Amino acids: CASSQTAEKFF.

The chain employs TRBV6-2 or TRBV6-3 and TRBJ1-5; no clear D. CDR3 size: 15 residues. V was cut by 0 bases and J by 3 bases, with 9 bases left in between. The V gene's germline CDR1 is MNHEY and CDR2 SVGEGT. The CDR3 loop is CASSYSARPNQPQHF. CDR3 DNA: TGTGCCAGCAGTTACTCAGCCAGACCCAATCAGCCCCAGCATTTT.

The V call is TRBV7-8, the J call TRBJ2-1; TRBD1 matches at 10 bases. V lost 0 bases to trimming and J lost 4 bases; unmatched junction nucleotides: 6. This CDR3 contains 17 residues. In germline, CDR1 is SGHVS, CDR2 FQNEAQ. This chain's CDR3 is CASSLAPGTGVYNEQFF. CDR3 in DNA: TGTGCCAGCAGCTTAGCCCCCGGGACAGGGGTATACAATGAGCAGTTCTTC. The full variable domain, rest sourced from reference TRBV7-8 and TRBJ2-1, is GAGVSQSPRYKVAKRGQDVALRCDPISGHVSLFWYQQALGQGPEFLTYFQNEAQLDKSGLPSDRFFAERPEGSVSTLKIQRTQQEDSAVYLCASSLAPGTGVYNEQFFGPGTRLTVL.

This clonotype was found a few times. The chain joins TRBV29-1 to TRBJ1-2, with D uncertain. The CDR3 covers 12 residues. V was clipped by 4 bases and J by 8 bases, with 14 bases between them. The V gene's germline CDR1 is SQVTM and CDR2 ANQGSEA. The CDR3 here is CSVVEGLLGYTF. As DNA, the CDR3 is TGCAGCGTTGTTGAAGGCCTCTTGGGCTACACCTTC.

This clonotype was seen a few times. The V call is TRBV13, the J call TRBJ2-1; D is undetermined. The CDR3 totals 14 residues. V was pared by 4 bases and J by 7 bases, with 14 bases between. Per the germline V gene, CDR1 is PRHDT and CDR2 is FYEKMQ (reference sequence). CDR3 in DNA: TGTGCCAGCAGCTCAAGCCAGTCAGGTAATGAGCAGTTCTTC. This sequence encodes CASSSSQSGNEQFF.

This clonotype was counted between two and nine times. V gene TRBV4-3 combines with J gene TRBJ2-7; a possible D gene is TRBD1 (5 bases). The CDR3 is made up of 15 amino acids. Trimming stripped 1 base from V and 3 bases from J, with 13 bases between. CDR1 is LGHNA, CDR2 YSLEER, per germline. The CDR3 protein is CASSQVKGAGYEQYF. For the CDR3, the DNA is TGCGCCAGCAGCCAAGTAAAAGGGGCCGGCTACGAGCAGTACTTC.

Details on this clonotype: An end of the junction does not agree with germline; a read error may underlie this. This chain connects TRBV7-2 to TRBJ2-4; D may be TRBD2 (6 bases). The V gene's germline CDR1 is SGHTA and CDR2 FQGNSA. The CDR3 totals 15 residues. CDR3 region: CASSIAPLAGNIQYF. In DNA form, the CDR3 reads TGTGCCAGCAGCATAGCGCCACTAGCCGGAAACATTCAGTACTTC. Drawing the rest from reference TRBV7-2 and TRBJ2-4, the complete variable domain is GAGVSQSPSNKVTEKGKDVELRCDPISGHTALYWYRQSLGQGLEFLIYFQGNSAPDKSGLPSDRFSAERTGGSVSTLTIQRTQQEDSAVYLCASSIAPLAGNIQYFGAGTRLSVL.

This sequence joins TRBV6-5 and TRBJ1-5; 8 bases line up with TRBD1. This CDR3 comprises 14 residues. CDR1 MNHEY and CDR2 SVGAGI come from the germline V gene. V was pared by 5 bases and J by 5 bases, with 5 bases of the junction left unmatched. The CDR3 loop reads CASSPGGGDQPQHF. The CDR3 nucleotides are TGTGCCAGCAGTCCAGGGGGCGGCGATCAGCCCCAGCATTTT.

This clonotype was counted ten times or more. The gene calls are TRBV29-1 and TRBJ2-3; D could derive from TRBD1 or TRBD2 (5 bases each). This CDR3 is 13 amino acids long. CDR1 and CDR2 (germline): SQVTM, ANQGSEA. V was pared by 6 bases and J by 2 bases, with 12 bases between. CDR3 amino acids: CSVGTRYTDTQYF. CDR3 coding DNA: TGCAGCGTCGGGACGAGGTACACAGATACGCAGTATTTT.

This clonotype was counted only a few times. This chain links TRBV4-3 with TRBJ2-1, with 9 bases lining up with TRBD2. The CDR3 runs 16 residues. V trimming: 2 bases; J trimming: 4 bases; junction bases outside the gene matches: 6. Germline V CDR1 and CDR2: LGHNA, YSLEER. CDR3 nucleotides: TGCGCCAGCAGCCAATGGGGCGGGGGGGAGTACAATGAGCAGTTCTTC. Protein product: CASSQWGGGEYNEQFF.

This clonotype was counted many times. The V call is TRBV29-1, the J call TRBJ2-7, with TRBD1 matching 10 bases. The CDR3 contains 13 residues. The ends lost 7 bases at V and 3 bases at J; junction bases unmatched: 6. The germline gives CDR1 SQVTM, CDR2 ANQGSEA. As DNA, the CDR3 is TGCAGCGCCTCGGGACAGGGGAACTACGAGCAGTACTTC. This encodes CSASGQGNYEQYF.

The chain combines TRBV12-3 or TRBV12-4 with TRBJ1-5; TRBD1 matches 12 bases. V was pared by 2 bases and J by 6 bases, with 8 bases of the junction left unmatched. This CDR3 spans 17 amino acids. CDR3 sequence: CASSLPGQGASGQPQHF. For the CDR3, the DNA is TGTGCCAGCAGTTTACCGGGACAGGGGGCTTCGGGTCAGCCCCAGCATTTT.

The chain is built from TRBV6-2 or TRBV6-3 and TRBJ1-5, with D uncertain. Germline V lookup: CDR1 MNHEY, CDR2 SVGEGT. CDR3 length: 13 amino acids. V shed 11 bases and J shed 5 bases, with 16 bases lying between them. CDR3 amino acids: CAGARVIDQPQHF. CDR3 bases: TGTGCCGGCGCTCGGGTGATAGATCAGCCCCAGCATTTT.

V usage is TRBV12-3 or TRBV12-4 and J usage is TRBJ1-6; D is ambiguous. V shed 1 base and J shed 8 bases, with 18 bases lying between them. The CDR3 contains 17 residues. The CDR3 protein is CASSLVLRANRDSPLHF. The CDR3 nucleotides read TGTGCCAGCAGTTTAGTCCTTAGGGCAAATCGCGATTCACCCCTCCACTTT.

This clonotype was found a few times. This CDR3 is CASSQLTSGGNNEQFF. The CDR3 DNA follows: TGTGCCAGCAGCCAATTGACTAGCGGGGGAAACAATGAGCAGTTCTTC. V is TRBV4-2 and J is TRBJ2-1, with 12 nucleotides matching TRBD2. The CDR3 length is 16 residues. V dropped 2 bases and J dropped 5; count of bases not matched to a gene: 4. The germline gives CDR1 LGHNA, CDR2 YNFKEQ.

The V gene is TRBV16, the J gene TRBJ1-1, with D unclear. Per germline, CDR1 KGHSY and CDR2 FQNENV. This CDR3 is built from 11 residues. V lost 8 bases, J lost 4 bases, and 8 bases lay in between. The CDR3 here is CASARGTEAFF. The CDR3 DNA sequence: TGTGCCAGCGCGAGAGGCACTGAAGCTTTCTTT.

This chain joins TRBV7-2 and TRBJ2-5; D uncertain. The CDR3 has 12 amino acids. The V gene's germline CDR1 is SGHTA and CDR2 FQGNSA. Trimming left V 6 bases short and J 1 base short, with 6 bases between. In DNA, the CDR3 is TGTGCCAGCAGTCGCCGCCAAGAGACCCAGTACTTC. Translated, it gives CASSRRQETQYF.

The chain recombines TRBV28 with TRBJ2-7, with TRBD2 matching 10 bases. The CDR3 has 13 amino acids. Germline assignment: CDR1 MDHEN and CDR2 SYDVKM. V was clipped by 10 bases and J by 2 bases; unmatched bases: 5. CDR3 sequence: CATSGGPTYEQYF. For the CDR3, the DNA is TGTGCCACTAGCGGGGGACCCACCTACGAGCAGTACTTC.

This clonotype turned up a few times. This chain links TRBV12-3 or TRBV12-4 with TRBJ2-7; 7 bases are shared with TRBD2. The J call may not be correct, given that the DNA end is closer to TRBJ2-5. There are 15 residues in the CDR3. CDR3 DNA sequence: TGTGCCAGCAGTTTACTGGGGCTAGCGGCCGAGACCCAGTACTTC. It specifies CASSLLGLAAETQYF.

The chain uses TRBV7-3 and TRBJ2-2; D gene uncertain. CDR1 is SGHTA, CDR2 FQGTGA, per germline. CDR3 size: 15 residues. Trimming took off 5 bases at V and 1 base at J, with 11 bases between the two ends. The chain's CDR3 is CASSLMMGNTGELFF. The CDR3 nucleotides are TGTGCCAGCAGCCTCATGATGGGGAACACCGGGGAGCTGTTTTTT.